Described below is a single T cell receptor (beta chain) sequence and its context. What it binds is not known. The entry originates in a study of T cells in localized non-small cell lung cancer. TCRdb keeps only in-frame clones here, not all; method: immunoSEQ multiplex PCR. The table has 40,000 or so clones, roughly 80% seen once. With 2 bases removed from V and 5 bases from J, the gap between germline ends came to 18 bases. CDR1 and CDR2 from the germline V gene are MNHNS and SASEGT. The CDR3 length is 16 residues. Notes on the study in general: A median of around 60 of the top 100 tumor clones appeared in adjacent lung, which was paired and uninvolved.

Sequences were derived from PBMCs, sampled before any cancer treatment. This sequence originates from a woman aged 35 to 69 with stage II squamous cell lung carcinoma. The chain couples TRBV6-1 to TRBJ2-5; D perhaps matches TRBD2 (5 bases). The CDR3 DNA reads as TGTGCCAGCAGTGAATGGGTCCTTACGGGAATGGAGACCCAGTACTTC. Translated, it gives CASSEWVLTGMETQYF.